One and the same sample provided the 30 T cell receptor beta chains below, sequenced in a study of blood T cell repertoires in COVID-19. Sequenced by immunoSEQ multiplex PCR; TCRdb stores in-frame clones only, minus some. The sample contains roughly 250,000 clones, roughly nine tenths of which appear only once. Material for sequencing was peripheral blood. Receptors originate from a man aged 35 to 55 who had recovered from COVID-19.

This chain uses TRBV18 with TRBJ2-1; the match to TRBD2 covers 13 bases. CDR3 size: 15 residues. The germline V gene encodes CDR1 KGHSH and CDR2 LQKENI. Unmatched junction bases numbered 8, after V lost 8 bases and J lost 7 bases. The CDR3 bases are TGTGCCAGCCAGATACTAGCGGGGGGGCTAAATGAGCAGTTCTTC. As protein: CASQILAGGLNEQFF.

This chain links TRBV7-9 with TRBJ1-2, with 8 bases matching TRBD1. This CDR3 has 17 amino acids. V was pared by 1 base and J by 4 bases, with 11 bases of the junction left unmatched. Germline V gene sequence: CDR1 SEHNR, CDR2 FQNEAQ (reference sequence). In nucleotides, the CDR3 is TGTGCCAGCAGCTTAGGGGCGGGACAGGTCCTCGTCTATGGCTACACCTTC. Its protein product is CASSLGAGQVLVYGYTF.

J is TRBJ2-3 and V is TRBV11-3, with 9 bases identical to TRBD2. Germline CDR1 SGHNT, CDR2 YENEEA. This CDR3 spans 17 amino acids. V trimming: 1 base; J trimming: 3 bases; junction bases outside the gene matches: 8. CDR3 nucleotide sequence: TGTGCCAGCAGCTTAGGCAGCGGGGGGTCTTTTACAGATACGCAGTATTTT. The encoded protein is CASSLGSGGSFTDTQYF.

The chain couples TRBV30 to TRBJ2-7; 10 nucleotides line up with TRBD2. Trimming removed 5 bases from V and 4 bases from J; junction bases left unmatched: 11. The CDR3 runs 15 residues. Germline CDR1 reads GTSNPN; CDR2 reads SVGIG (reference sequence). CDR3 protein: CAWDKAGGLTYEQYF. The CDR3 coding sequence is TGTGCCTGGGATAAAGCGGGAGGGCTGACATACGAGCAGTACTTC.

The chain uses TRBV6-5 and TRBJ2-7; 9 bases are shared with TRBD1. The germline CDR1 and CDR2 sequences are MNHEY and SVGAGI. V lost 2 bases and J lost 4; bases outside the gene matches: 6. The CDR3 contains 15 residues. The chain's CDR3 is CASSYRDRGRYEQYF. The CDR3 DNA reads as TGTGCCAGCAGTTACAGAGACAGGGGGAGGTACGAGCAGTACTTC.

The genes are TRBV5-8 and TRBJ2-7; the match to TRBD2 covers 7 bases. The germline V gene has CDR1 SGHTS and CDR2 YDEGEE. Trimming removed 0 bases from V and 4 bases from J; junction bases left unmatched: 7. This CDR3 has 15 residues. The CDR3 bases are TGTGCCAGCAGCTTGGGGGCAGGGAGGGCGTACGAGCAGTACTTC. It specifies CASSLGAGRAYEQYF.

This clone was recorded once. The V call is TRBV5-1, the J call TRBJ1-4; possibly TRBD1 for D (5 bases). V was shortened by 6 bases and J by 3 bases, with 15 bases between the two germline ends. CDR3 length equals 15 residues. The V gene's germline CDR1 is SGHRS and CDR2 YFSETQ. The CDR3 here is CASNLGDSSNEKLFF. The CDR3 nucleotides read TGCGCCAGCAACCTCGGAGACAGTTCTAATGAAAAACTGTTTTTT.

This CDR3 reads CASSYSRRGRHSPLHF. CDR3 nucleotide sequence: TGTGCCAGCAGTTACTCGCGCAGGGGGCGACATTCACCCCTCCACTTT. The rearrangement joins TRBV6-5 to TRBJ1-6; 8 bases fit TRBD1. Germline V gives CDR1 MNHEY, CDR2 SVGAGI. Trimming cost V 0 bases and J 8 bases; bases outside gene matches: 6. The CDR3 extends over 16 amino acids.

V is TRBV7-8 and J is TRBJ1-2; D not certain. The length of the CDR3 is 13 residues. The ends were cut back, 1 base at V and 8 bases at J, with 11 bases in the middle. Germline V CDR1 and CDR2: SGHVS, FQNEAQ. The CDR3 nucleotides are TGTGCCAGCAGCTTAGATGCCAACCGGGGCTACACCTTC. This translates into CASSLDANRGYTF.

A note on this clone: Other DNA variants within this sample encode the same CDR3. J is TRBJ2-7 and V is TRBV19; D not certain. The CDR3 loop spans 14 amino acids. CDR1 and CDR2 (germline): LNHDA, SQIVND (reference sequence). Trimming removed 1 base at V and 0 bases at J, with 7 bases between. CDR3 DNA sequence: TGTGCCAGTAGTATAGGCGGAAGCTCCTACGAGCAGTACTTC. This gives the protein CASSIGGSSYEQYF.

The chain combines TRBV5-4 with TRBJ2-5; possibly TRBD1 for D (5 bases). V lost 0 bases to trimming and J lost 2 bases, with 11 bases between them. Germline V gene lookup returns CDR1 SGHNT and CDR2 YYREEE (reference sequence). The CDR3 spans 15 residues. In nucleotides, the CDR3 is TGTGCCAGCAGCTTGGTTAGGGGTCGGCAAGAGACCCAGTACTTC. Amino acids: CASSLVRGRQETQYF.

This clone was found once. This chain uses TRBV19 with TRBJ2-7; TRBD2 aligns across 11 bases. Trimming removed 8 bases from V and 2 bases from J; junction bases left unmatched: 17. Germline CDR1 LNHDA, CDR2 SQIVND (reference sequence). The CDR3 extends over 18 amino acids. CDR3: CASSGLGKDSGRAYEQYF. The CDR3 bases are TGTGCCAGTTCCGGCCTTGGGAAGGATAGCGGGAGGGCCTACGAGCAGTACTTC.

The J gene is TRBJ2-4, the V gene TRBV19; D is perhaps TRBD1 (5 bases). Trimming cost V 3 bases and J 8 bases, with 14 bases left between them. The CDR3 sequence is 14 residues long. Germline V gene sequence: CDR1 LNHDA, CDR2 SQIVND (reference sequence). The CDR3 DNA follows: TGTGCCAGTAGTATGAGCGCCACAGGAGACATTCAGTACTTC. Translating gives CASSMSATGDIQYF.

J is TRBJ2-3 and V is TRBV25-1; D remains ambiguous. The CDR3 has 11 residues. The germline gives CDR1 MGHDK, CDR2 SYGVNS. Trimming pared 6 bases from V and 6 bases from J, leaving 7 bases between. The CDR3 DNA reads TGTGCCAGCAGCCCCCAGGATACGCAGTATTTT. Protein sequence: CASSPQDTQYF. Full variable domain (rest looked up from reference TRBV25-1 and TRBJ2-3): EADIYQTPRYLVIGTGKKITLECSQTMGHDKMYWYQQDPGMELHLIHYSYGVNSTEKGDLSSESTVSRIRTEHFPLTLESARPSHTSQYLCASSPQDTQYFGPGTRLTVL.

The rearrangement links TRBV24-1 to TRBJ2-3; D perhaps matches TRBD2 (6 bases). This CDR3 region has 13 residues. In germline, CDR1 is KGHDR, CDR2 SFDVKD. Trimming pared 3 bases from V and 6 bases from J, leaving 9 bases between. CDR3 sequence (DNA): TGTGCCACCAGTGATGGGGGGTGGGATACGCAGTATTTT. Its translation: CATSDGGWDTQYF.

The chain links TRBV4-2 to TRBJ1-3, with no clear D. Germline CDR1 and CDR2: LGHNA and YNFKEQ. The CDR3 runs 15 residues. V lost 4 bases and J 0 bases, leaving 10 bases between the germline ends. CDR3: CASSPWLTSGNTIYF. The CDR3 DNA reads as TGTGCCAGCAGCCCCTGGCTTACCTCTGGAAACACCATATATTTT.

V usage is TRBV12-3 or TRBV12-4 and J usage is TRBJ1-2; D may be TRBD1 (6 bases). With 7 bases removed from V and 11 bases from J, the gap between germline ends came to 20 bases. The CDR3 totals 13 residues. CDR3 bases: TGTGCCAGCACCCCCGGCGGGGGGGCCGATTACACCTTC. This gives the protein CASTPGGGADYTF.

The rearrangement joins TRBV6-6 to TRBJ1-4; D may be TRBD1 (6 bases). Deletions cut 7 bases from V and 7 bases from J, with 13 bases between. The CDR3 consists of 13 residues. Germline V lookup: CDR1 MNHNY, CDR2 SVGAGI (reference sequence). The CDR3 DNA sequence: TGTGCCAGCAATAAGGGGGATGTTGAAAAACTGTTTTTT. Protein product: CASNKGDVEKLFF.

The chain recombines TRBV2 with TRBJ2-7; D remains unclear. CDR3 size: 13 residues. The V gene's germline CDR1 is SNHLY and CDR2 FYNNEI. The V gene lost 5 bases and the J gene lost 1 base, with 9 bases spanning the gap. The CDR3 is CASSRPLSYEQYF. As DNA, the CDR3 is TGTGCCAGCAGTCGACCACTATCCTACGAGCAGTACTTC.

CDR3 sequence: CAWSVGGPREQYF. The CDR3 DNA sequence: TGTGCCTGGAGTGTGGGGGGGCCTCGGGAGCAGTACTTC. V is TRBV30 and J is TRBJ2-7; weak D call: TRBD2 (7 bases). This CDR3 is built from 13 residues. Germline CDR1 and CDR2: GTSNPN and SVGIG (reference sequence). Trimming shortened V by 0 bases and J by 7 bases, and 13 bases separated the two germline ends.

This chain uses TRBV5-1 with TRBJ2-2; D is possibly TRBD2 (5 bases). V lost 1 base and J 5 bases, leaving 9 bases between the germline ends. The CDR3 runs 14 residues. Germline V lookup: CDR1 SGHRS, CDR2 YFSETQ. The CDR3 here is CASSLTLDTGELFF. The CDR3 nucleotides read TGCGCCAGCAGCTTGACACTAGATACCGGGGAGCTGTTTTTT. Complete variable domain (other parts from reference TRBV5-1 and TRBJ2-2): KAGVTQTPRYLIKTRGQQVTLSCSPISGHRSVSWYQQTPGQGLQFLFEYFSETQRNKGNFPGRFSGRQFSNSRSEMNVSTLELGDSALYLCASSLTLDTGELFFGEGSRLTVL.

The J gene is TRBJ1-1, the V gene TRBV7-2; the D gene is possibly TRBD1 (5 bases). V was shortened by 2 bases and J by 2 bases, with 15 bases between the two germline ends. In germline, CDR1 is SGHTA, CDR2 FQGNSA. The CDR3 has 16 amino acids. CDR3 DNA: TGTGCCAGCAGCTTACACCGGGGGAAAATTAACACTGAAGCTTTCTTT. Protein: CASSLHRGKINTEAFF.

The chain combines TRBV2 with TRBJ2-7, with TRBD2 matching 10 bases. V lost 8 bases to trimming and J lost 3 bases; unmatched junction nucleotides: 7. In germline, CDR1 is SNHLY, CDR2 FYNNEI. The CDR3 runs 14 residues. The CDR3 spells CASRTSGTFYEQYF. The CDR3 DNA is TGTGCCAGCCGGACTAGCGGAACTTTCTACGAGCAGTACTTC.

The chain has TRBV27 and TRBJ2-1; perhaps TRBD1 as D (6 bases). The germline V and J ends were trimmed by 6 bases and 4 bases, with 7 bases remaining between them. From germline, CDR1 is MNHEY and CDR2 SMNVEV (reference sequence). This CDR3 comprises 12 residues. In DNA form, the CDR3 reads TGTGCCAGCAGGACAGGATACAATGAGCAGTTCTTC. Amino acids: CASRTGYNEQFF.

In its sample, this clone was seen once. The CDR3 nucleotides read TGTGCCAGCAGTGGAAACAGGGTAAAGGAGCAGTACTTC. Amino acid sequence: CASSGNRVKEQYF. The J gene is TRBJ2-7, the V gene TRBV27; maybe TRBD1 (6 bases). CDR1 is MNHEY, CDR2 SMNVEV, per germline (reference sequence). V was clipped by 5 bases and J by 7 bases, with 15 bases between them. The CDR3 covers 13 residues.

The chain recombines TRBV7-6 with TRBJ2-7, with D unresolved. Trimming pared 5 bases from V and 4 bases from J, leaving 9 bases between. Germline values: CDR1 SGHVS, CDR2 FNYEAQ. The CDR3 is made up of 12 amino acids. The CDR3 loop reads CASSLPGYEQYF. In DNA, the CDR3 is TGTGCCAGCAGCCTGCCCGGGTACGAGCAGTACTTC.

For the CDR3, the DNA is TGTGCCAGCAGTTACCTGCCAGGGGTAGGGACCGGGGAGCTGTTTTTT. Translating it yields CASSYLPGVGTGELFF. The chain carries TRBV6-5 and TRBJ2-2; D is possibly TRBD1 (6 bases). Trimming pared 2 bases from V and 5 bases from J, leaving 15 bases between. Germline lookup yields CDR1 MNHEY and CDR2 SVGAGI. The CDR3 runs 16 residues.

This rearrangement joins TRBV5-1 to TRBJ1-1; unclear D gene. Germline V gene lookup returns CDR1 SGHRS and CDR2 YFSETQ. The CDR3 sequence is 14 residues long. Trimming took 0 bases from V and 2 from J, leaving 8 bases between them. The CDR3 nucleotides are TGCGCCAGCAGCTTGGCCACAGCTAACACTGAAGCTTTCTTT. It specifies CASSLATANTEAFF.

The chain couples TRBV7-9 to TRBJ1-2, with unresolved D. V lost 5 bases to trimming and J lost 0 bases, with 10 bases between them. The CDR3 extends over 14 amino acids. Germline V gene data show CDR1 as SEHNR and CDR2 as FQNEAQ (reference sequence). The CDR3 region has the DNA TGTGCCAGCAGCCTCCCGATAGCTAACTATGGCTACACCTTC. Translation gives CASSLPIANYGYTF.

This chain uses TRBV4-3 with TRBJ2-3; 9 bases fit TRBD2. Unmatched junction bases numbered 5, after V lost 0 bases and J lost 7 bases. Germline CDR1 reads LGHNA; CDR2 reads YSLEER. The CDR3 totals 15 residues. The CDR3: CASSQEEAGGNTQYF. The CDR3 DNA reads as TGCGCCAGCAGCCAAGAAGAAGCGGGGGGCAATACGCAGTATTTT.